Below are 5 T cell receptor beta chains sequenced from a single sample in a study of cytomegalovirus exposure and HLA in healthy donors. The PCR ran on 60 Vbeta and 13 Jbeta primers. The table came from immunoSEQ multiplex PCR; TCRdb's copy has only in-frame clones and leaves some out. In the table there are fewer than 50,000 clones, about 60% of which are singletons. Material: PBMCs. These receptors originate from a man between 60 and 75 years old in good health and CMV-seropositive.

The V and J genes are TRBV7-9 and TRBJ2-3, with a tentative D call TRBD2 (6 bases). CDR1 is SEHNR, CDR2 FQNEAQ, per germline (reference sequence). Trimming removed 4 bases from V and 2 bases from J, with 19 bases in between. This CDR3 is built from 17 residues. The CDR3 protein is CASSSDWVADSTDTQYF. In DNA form, the CDR3 reads TGTGCCAGCAGCTCCGATTGGGTAGCGGATTCCACAGATACGCAGTATTTT.

CDR3 DNA: TGTGCCAGCAGCTTAGGGGTTAGCGGCACAGATACGCAGTATTTT. Its protein product is CASSLGVSGTDTQYF. The chain recombines TRBV11-3 with TRBJ2-3, with a tentative D call TRBD2 (5 bases). The CDR3 has 15 amino acids. Trimming took off 1 base at V and 1 base at J, with 9 bases between the two ends. CDR1 is SGHNT, CDR2 YENEEA, per germline.

This clone has only a few counts. The genes are TRBV6-5 and TRBJ1-4; no definite D call. Germline CDR1 is MNHEY and CDR2 is SVGAGI. The CDR3 spans 15 residues. The V end was cut by 0 bases, the J end by 0 bases, with 5 bases between. CDR3 sequence: CASSYSTATNEKLFF. The CDR3 DNA reads TGTGCCAGCAGTTACTCGACTGCAACTAATGAAAAACTGTTTTTT.

This clone was counted a few times. The chain is built from TRBV10-2 and TRBJ1-1, with D unclear. CDR1 and CDR2 (germline): WSHSY, SAAADI. There are 13 residues in the CDR3. V was clipped by 3 bases and J by 1 base, with 6 bases between them. The CDR3 DNA reads TGCGCCAGCAGTGAACGGGGGAACACTGAAGCTTTCTTT. Protein sequence: CASSERGNTEAFF.

Note on this clone: One junction end disagrees with the germline gene, perhaps due to a read error. The chain joins TRBV11-2 to TRBJ2-1; 9 nucleotides match TRBD1. Germline CDR1 is SGHAT and CDR2 is FQNNGV. The CDR3 spans 11 residues. CDR3 DNA: TGTGCCAGCAGGGGGACAGGGAGGGTGGTCTTC. Protein sequence: CASRGTGRVVF.